This passage covers 23 T cell receptor beta chains from one sample sequenced in a study of post-analysis software for immune sequencing data. The TCR beta cDNA libraries carried unique molecular identifiers. From the PCR reads, TCRdb called clonotypes with MiXCR, one entry per CDR3 protein. The repertoire consists of around 500,000 distinct CDR3 sequences, with 30% to 40% occurring once and the leading ten covering about 5.6%. Antigens of these TCRs are unknown. Study observations and caveats: Higher frequency in patients than in controls was seen for five TRBV segments, with TRBV5-6, TRBV5-1 and TRBV20-1 among them.

Sequencing was performed on blood. These receptors were collected from a girl aged 2-17 years with multiple sclerosis.

The chain's CDR3 is CATSREKRTGDEQYF. Written as DNA, the CDR3 is TGTGCCACCAGCAGGGAGAAGAGGACAGGGGACGAGCAGTACTTC. This chain uses TRBV15 with TRBJ2-5; 9 positions match TRBD1. The J call is in doubt because the DNA end fits TRBJ2-7 better. The CDR3 loop spans 15 amino acids. CDR1 is LNHNV and CDR2 is YYDKDF in the germline V gene (reference sequence).

The chain recombines TRBV12-3 or TRBV12-4 with TRBJ2-3; unclear D gene. The CDR3 has 15 amino acids. The germline V and J ends were trimmed by 4 bases and 6 bases, with 17 bases remaining between them. This CDR3 is CASSSDFDLIDTQYF. CDR3 coding DNA: TGTGCCAGCAGTTCCGACTTCGACCTGATTGATACGCAGTATTTT.

For this clonotype: A junction end diverges from the germline sequence, so it may reflect a read error. V is TRBV29-1 and J is TRBJ1-2; D remains unclear. The germline V gene has CDR1 SQVTM and CDR2 ANQGSEA. The CDR3 sequence is 11 residues long. This CDR3 is CSVEDRSGYNF. Written as DNA, the CDR3 is TGCAGCGTTGAAGATAGAAGCGGCTACAACTTC.

In its sample, this clonotype was seen a few times. This chain joins TRBV2 and TRBJ2-3, with D unclear. Trimming removed 0 bases from V and 5 bases from J, with 15 bases in between. The CDR3 covers 16 residues. Looked up from germline, CDR1 is SNHLY and CDR2 is FYNNEI. The CDR3 protein is CASSEAAGRALDTQYF. Written as DNA, the CDR3 is TGTGCCAGCAGTGAAGCGGCAGGCCGTGCCCTAGATACGCAGTATTTT.

This clonotype was seen once. The gene calls are TRBV2 and TRBJ2-4, with 7 positions matching TRBD2. TRBJ2-7 matches the DNA end more closely, so the J call is doubtful. In germline, CDR1 is SNHLY, CDR2 FYNNEI. CDR3 length equals 12 residues. The CDR3 DNA follows: TGTGCCAGCAGTGGGGGACTACCCGAGCAGTACTTC. Translation: CASSGGLPEQYF.

The CDR3 spells CASSYIAGGQETQYF. In nucleotides, the CDR3 is TGTGCCAGCAGCTATATAGCGGGGGGACAAGAGACCCAGTACTTC. V and J are TRBV12-3 or TRBV12-4 and TRBJ2-5; 10 nucleotides agree with TRBD2. This CDR3 has 15 amino acids. Unmatched junction bases numbered 6, after V lost 6 bases and J lost 2 bases.

CDR3 sequence: CASSQDRGLTEAFF. In DNA, the CDR3 is TGCGCCAGCAGCCAAGACAGGGGGCTCACTGAAGCTTTCTTT. The chain couples TRBV4-1 to TRBJ1-1; 8 bases map to TRBD1. The CDR3 is made up of 14 amino acids. Germline CDR1 is MGHRA and CDR2 is YSYEKL. V lost 0 bases and J lost 4; bases outside the gene matches: 1.

In DNA, the CDR3 is TGTGCCAGCAGCATCACGACAGGGGGGACGCAAGAGACCCAGTACTTC. Translation gives CASSITTGGTQETQYF. This sequence joins TRBV11-2 and TRBJ2-4; 9 positions agree with TRBD1. The DNA end is a closer match to TRBJ2-5, so the J assignment may be wrong. Germline CDR1 and CDR2: SGHAT and FQNNGV. This CDR3 has 16 amino acids.

J is TRBJ1-1 and V is TRBV5-1; no clear D gene. This CDR3 is built from 13 residues. Trimming shortened V by 0 bases and J by 8 bases, and 11 bases separated the two germline ends. CDR1 and CDR2 (germline): SGHRS, YFSETQ. This chain's CDR3 is CASSLVQFSEAFF. The CDR3 DNA is TGCGCCAGCAGCTTGGTCCAATTTTCGGAAGCTTTCTTT.

This clonotype came up a few times. V usage is TRBV7-8 and J usage is TRBJ1-2; TRBD1 matches 10 bases. V was clipped by 5 bases and J by 0 bases; unmatched bases: 9. The V gene's germline CDR1 is SGHVS and CDR2 FQNEAQ. CDR3 size: 17 residues. In DNA form, the CDR3 reads TGTGCCAGCAGCCTCCGGGACAGGGGCCTTTCTAACTATGGCTACACCTTC. Translation: CASSLRDRGLSNYGYTF.

V and J are TRBV29-1 and TRBJ2-5; 9 bases are a match to TRBD2. The CDR3 length is 13 residues. V was clipped by 7 bases and J by 5 bases; unmatched bases: 8. Germline V gene data show CDR1 as SQVTM and CDR2 as ANQGSEA. For the CDR3, the DNA is TGCAGCGGAGAGGCGGGGGGGATGGAGACCCAGTACTTC. Translating gives CSGEAGGMETQYF. Based on the CDR3 plus reference TRBV29-1 and TRBJ2-5, the full variable domain is SAVISQKPSRDICQRGTSLTIQCQVDSQVTMMFWYRQQPGQSLTLIATANQGSEATYESGFVIDKFPISRPNLTFSTLTVSNMSPEDSSIYLCSGEAGGMETQYFGPGTRLLVL.

This clonotype was found a few times. The CDR3 reads CASSPLAPGNYGYTF. Here the CDR3 DNA reads TGTGCCAGCAGCCCCCTAGCCCCCGGGAACTATGGCTACACCTTC. This sequence joins TRBV7-9 and TRBJ1-2; D is unclear. The germline gives CDR1 SEHNR, CDR2 FQNEAQ (reference sequence). V lost 5 bases to trimming and J lost 2 bases, with 15 bases between them. This CDR3 is built from 15 residues.

The J gene is TRBJ1-2, the V gene TRBV7-2; TRBD1 matches 8 bases. Germline CDR1 and CDR2: SGHTA and FQGNSA. The CDR3 extends over 14 amino acids. V dropped 0 bases and J dropped 7; count of bases not matched to a gene: 4. CDR3 loop: CASSLATGGRGYTF. The CDR3 DNA follows: TGTGCCAGCAGCTTAGCCACAGGGGGTCGTGGCTACACCTTC. The whole variable domain, remainder taken from reference TRBV7-2 and TRBJ1-2, is GAGVSQSPSNKVTEKGKDVELRCDPISGHTALYWYRQSLGQGLEFLIYFQGNSAPDKSGLPSDRFSAERTGGSVSTLTIQRTQQEDSAVYLCASSLATGGRGYTFGSGTRLTVV.

The chain recombines TRBV2 with TRBJ1-2; possible D gene TRBD1, 5 bases. Germline CDR1 and CDR2: SNHLY and FYNNEI. The CDR3 consists of 13 residues. V shed 7 bases and J shed 7 bases, with 16 bases lying between them. The CDR3 is CASNGGRAIGYTF. Here the CDR3 DNA reads TGTGCCAGCAATGGCGGCAGGGCAATTGGCTACACCTTC.

V usage is TRBV7-2 and J usage is TRBJ1-1; D unresolved. V shed 2 bases and J shed 2 bases, with 9 bases lying between them. Germline V gene sequence: CDR1 SGHTA, CDR2 FQGNSA. The CDR3 has 14 residues. The CDR3 DNA is TGTGCCAGCAGCTTAATACAGATCAACACTGAAGCTTTCTTT. Residues: CASSLIQINTEAFF.

This CDR3 reads CASSLRGLAYNEQFF. CDR3 nucleotides: TGTGCCAGCAGCTTACGCGGGCTGGCCTACAATGAGCAGTTCTTC. The chain uses TRBV7-2 and TRBJ2-1; D possibly corresponds to TRBD2 (5 bases). The V end lost 2 bases, the J end lost 2 bases, and 10 bases lay between the germline ends. CDR1 SGHTA and CDR2 FQGNSA come from the germline V gene. There are 15 residues in the CDR3.

The chain recombines TRBV12-5 with TRBJ2-7; D may be TRBD2 (5 bases). Looked up from germline, CDR1 is LGHNT and CDR2 is FRNRAP. The V end was cut by 6 bases, the J end by 3 bases, with 21 bases between. CDR3 length equals 16 residues. Here the CDR3 DNA reads TGTGCTAGTGGCCTAAAGGCAGGTCCGAGGGTCTACGAGCAGTACTTC. Its translation is CASGLKAGPRVYEQYF.

The table lists this clonotype with a few counts. The chain carries TRBV28 and TRBJ2-3; D gene uncertain. The V and J ends lost 7 bases and 4 bases respectively, with 9 bases between them. Per germline, CDR1 MDHEN and CDR2 SYDVKM. This CDR3 region has 12 residues. The CDR3 loop reads CASTQVSDTQYF. The DNA for the CDR3 is TGTGCCAGCACCCAAGTCTCAGATACGCAGTATTTT. Drawing the rest from reference TRBV28 and TRBJ2-3, the complete variable domain is DVKVTQSSRYLVKRTGEKVFLECVQDMDHENMFWYRQDPGLGLRLIYFSYDVKMKEKGDIPEGYSVSREKKERFSLILESASTNQTSMYLCASTQVSDTQYFGPGTRLTVL.

This clonotype has just a few counts. J is TRBJ1-4 and V is TRBV5-1, with 7 bases matching TRBD1. The CDR3 has 14 amino acids. In germline, CDR1 is SGHRS, CDR2 YFSETQ. Unmatched junction bases numbered 6, after V lost 3 bases and J lost 7 bases. The CDR3 reads CASSSDRASEKLFF. CDR3 in DNA: TGCGCCAGCAGCTCCGACAGGGCCAGTGAAAAACTGTTTTTT.

The chain employs TRBV12-5 and TRBJ2-7; D possibly corresponds to TRBD1 (5 bases). The germline CDR1 and CDR2 sequences are LGHNT and FRNRAP. The CDR3 length is 15 residues. Trimming cost V 0 bases and J 2 bases, with 11 bases left between them. CDR3 region: CASGLVQGRTYEQYF. The CDR3 nucleotides are TGTGCTAGTGGTTTGGTGCAGGGCCGAACCTACGAGCAGTACTTC. Together with reference TRBV12-5 and TRBJ2-7, the CDR3 gives the full variable domain: DARVTQTPRHKVTEMGQEVTMRCQPILGHNTVFWYRQTMMQGLELLAYFRNRAPLDDSGMPKDRFSAEMPDATLATLKIQPSEPRDSAVYFCASGLVQGRTYEQYFGPGTRLTVT.

The CDR3 region has the DNA TGCAGTGCTAGAGATACCCGACGAGGAGCGGGCTACAATGAGCAGTTCTTC. It yields the protein CSARDTRRGAGYNEQFF. The chain carries TRBV20-1 and TRBJ2-1; weak D call: TRBD2 (6 bases). Trimming shortened V by 0 bases and J by 3 bases, and 18 bases separated the two germline ends. This CDR3 spans 17 amino acids. Germline CDR1 reads DFQATT; CDR2 reads SNEGSKA (reference sequence).

V usage is TRBV5-1 and J usage is TRBJ2-1; tentative D call: TRBD2 (6 bases). Germline CDR1 reads SGHRS; CDR2 reads YFSETQ. This CDR3 is built from 15 residues. V lost 4 bases, J lost 0 bases, and 11 bases lay in between. CDR3: CASSPTSNSYNEQFF. CDR3 DNA: TGCGCCAGCAGCCCAACTAGCAACTCCTACAATGAGCAGTTCTTC.

CDR3 sequence (DNA): TGTGCCATCAGTGAGTCGGGACAGGGCAATCAGCCCCAGCATTTT. This translates into CAISESGQGNQPQHF. This chain connects TRBV10-3 to TRBJ1-5; TRBD1 matches 8 bases. Germline loops: CDR1 ENHRY, CDR2 SYGVKD. CDR3 length: 15 amino acids. The J segment lost 2 bases and the V segment lost 0 bases, leaving 0 bases of the junction unmatched.